This T cell receptor beta chain was sequenced for a study of blood T cell repertoires in COVID-19 (dated by TCRdb to 2020 to 2021). As for the study more broadly: The collaborator samples originated in the United States, Italy and Spain and spanned the acute and convalescent phases of COVID-19. The prospective study material was composed of cDNA or gDNA derived from T cells, B-cell-depleted T cells, or PBMCs. Subjects who had been exposed to COVID-19, were actively infected with it, or had recovered from it provided the deeply sampled blood TCRbeta repertoires that made up the dataset. The repertoires were made available in a free public database intended to serve as a resource for research on the immune response to SARS-CoV-2. The samples were drawn from two sources: the first 160 participants of the ongoing ImmuneRACE study, and fewer than 1,500 subjects contributed by 6 global collaborators. The sample metadata nearly always contained a de-identified subject ID, COVID-19 status, age in years and sex. Where HLA class I and class II types were available, the types were taken from metadata supplied by the sample provider, not from assay-based typing. The paper as a whole reports these results and caveats: The quantity of clinical and demographic metadata differed by source and by participant and was supplied without curation.

Details on this clone: Its target antigen remains unknown. Base qualities are not provided; no much larger clone lies one nucleotide away.

TCRbeta CDR3 regions were amplified from genomic DNA by means of the immunoSEQ Assay, a bias-controlled multiplex PCR. In the source study's methods: The number of nucleated cells in each sample was estimated by amplification of reference gene primers within the assay. To quantify the absolute abundance of each unique TCRbeta CDR3 rearrangement, sequence reads were collapsed and filtered. For each sample, productive Simpson clonality was calculated as the square root of Simpson's diversity index over productive rearrangements. The source is immuneACCESS, and TCRdb retained only in-frame sequences with V and J called. Part of the clones is not carried over; for the studies checked, unresolved V genes explain less than half of this, and the remainder is unexplained. V, J and clone size reflect that table, while D and trimming were determined from the DNA. The sample data list more than 150,000 clones, and about 82% of these were observed just once. The ten largest clones add up to under 5.5% of the sample.

The CDR3 holds 14 amino acids from the cysteine to the phenylalanine. The CDR3 DNA has 42 bases and is translated from base 1. V is trimmed back by 0 bases and J by 2 bases, and the junction contains 0 bases that no gene match accounts for. The germline V gene sets CDR1 to SGHRS and CDR2 to YFSETQ. Each collaborating institution followed its own protocols to collect whole blood in K2EDTA tubes. For TCRbeta analysis, collaborators shipped samples in one of three forms: frozen whole blood, isolated PBMCs, or DNA extracted from either of those sample types. The sequence was collected from a woman younger than 45 with acute or convalescent COVID-19. The rearranged segments are TRBV5-1 and TRBJ1-2; a stretch of 8 junction bases matches TRBD1. Sample: peripheral blood. The CDR3 reads as follows: CASSLDRGNYGYTF. In nucleotide form, the sequence is TGCGCCAGCAGCTTGGACAGGGGGAACTATGGCTACACCTTC. Beyond the CDR3, the reference TRBV5-1 and TRBJ1-2 genes provide the residues; the full variable domain reads: KAGVTQTPRYLIKTRGQQVTLSCSPISGHRSVSWYQQTPGQGLQFLFEYFSETQRNKGNFPGRFSGRQFSNSRSEMNVSTLELGDSALYLCASSLDRGNYGYTFGSGTRLTVV.